This T cell receptor beta chain was observed in a study of blood T cells in healthy people across ages. Notes on the study in general: Higher diversity, along with more naive CD4+ cells, distinguished long-lived donors from aged donors.

Then a second PCR, running roughly 7 to 12 cycles, was carried out with a sample-barcoded 5' primer and a J-beta primer mix. Every individual sample yielded 2.5 million or more paired-end reads (each containing CDR3). TCRdb fed the 5' RACE reads into MiXCR, producing one record per CDR3 protein. The repertoire has 850,000 to 1,100,000 distinct CDR3 sequences, 35% to 40% of them found once; the top ten carry about an eighth. This clonotype was detected many times. The antigen is unknown. The V end lost 3 bases, the J end lost 0 bases, and 10 bases lay between the germline ends. The CDR3 loop spans 15 amino acids. In germline, CDR1 is SGHAT, CDR2 FQNNGV.

The clonotype was recovered from a man between 18 and 29 years old in good health. Material: blood. V usage is TRBV11-2 and J usage is TRBJ2-3, with D hard to call. The CDR3 is CASSLEGSSTDTQYF. CDR3 nucleotides: TGTGCCAGCAGCTTGGAAGGGTCTAGCACAGATACGCAGTATTTT.